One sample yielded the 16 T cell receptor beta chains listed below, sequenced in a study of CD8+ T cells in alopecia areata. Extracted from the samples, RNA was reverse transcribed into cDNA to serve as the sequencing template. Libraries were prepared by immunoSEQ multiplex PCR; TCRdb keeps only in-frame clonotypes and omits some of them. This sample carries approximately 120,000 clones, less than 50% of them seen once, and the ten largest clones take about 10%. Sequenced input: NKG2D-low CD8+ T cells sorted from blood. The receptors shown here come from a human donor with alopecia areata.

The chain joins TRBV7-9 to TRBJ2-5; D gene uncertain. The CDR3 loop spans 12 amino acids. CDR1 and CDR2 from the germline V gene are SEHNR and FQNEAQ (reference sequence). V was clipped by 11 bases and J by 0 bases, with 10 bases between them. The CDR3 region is CAAATDQETQYF. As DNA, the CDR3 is TGTGCCGCAGCCACGGACCAAGAGACCCAGTACTTC.

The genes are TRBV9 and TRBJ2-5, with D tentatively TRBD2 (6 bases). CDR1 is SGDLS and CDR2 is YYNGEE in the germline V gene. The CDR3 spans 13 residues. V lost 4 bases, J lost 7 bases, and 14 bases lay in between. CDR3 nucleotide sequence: TGTGCCAGCAGCCCAACCCTCGGGAGGACCCAGTACTTC. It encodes CASSPTLGRTQYF.

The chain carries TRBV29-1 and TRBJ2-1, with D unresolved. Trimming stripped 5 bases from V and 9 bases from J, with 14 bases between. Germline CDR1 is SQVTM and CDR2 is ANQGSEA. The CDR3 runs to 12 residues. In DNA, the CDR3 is TGCAGCGTTTTACCGTCAGCTGTTGAGCAGTTCTTC. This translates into CSVLPSAVEQFF.

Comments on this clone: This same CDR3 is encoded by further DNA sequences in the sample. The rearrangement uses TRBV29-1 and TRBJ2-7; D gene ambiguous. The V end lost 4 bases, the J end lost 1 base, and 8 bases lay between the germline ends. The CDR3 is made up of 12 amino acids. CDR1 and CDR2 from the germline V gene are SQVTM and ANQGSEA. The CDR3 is CSVGGSSYEQYF. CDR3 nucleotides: TGCAGCGTTGGTGGGTCTTCCTACGAGCAGTACTTC.

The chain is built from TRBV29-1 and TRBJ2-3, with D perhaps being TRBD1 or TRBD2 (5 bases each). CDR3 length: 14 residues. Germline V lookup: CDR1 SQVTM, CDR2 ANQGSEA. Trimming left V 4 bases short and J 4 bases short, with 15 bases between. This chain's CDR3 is CSVGGIRGPDTQYF. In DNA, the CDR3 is TGCAGCGTTGGGGGGATAAGGGGACCAGATACGCAGTATTTT.

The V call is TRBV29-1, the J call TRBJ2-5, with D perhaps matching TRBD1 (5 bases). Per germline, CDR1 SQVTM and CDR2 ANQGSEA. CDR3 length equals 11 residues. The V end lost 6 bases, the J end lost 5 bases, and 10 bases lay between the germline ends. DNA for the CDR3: TGCAGCGTGCGGACATTGGAGACCCAGTACTTC. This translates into CSVRTLETQYF. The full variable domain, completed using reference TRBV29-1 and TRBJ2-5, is SAVISQKPSRDICQRGTSLTIQCQVDSQVTMMFWYRQQPGQSLTLIATANQGSEATYESGFVIDKFPISRPNLTFSTLTVSNMSPEDSSIYLCSVRTLETQYFGPGTRLLVL.

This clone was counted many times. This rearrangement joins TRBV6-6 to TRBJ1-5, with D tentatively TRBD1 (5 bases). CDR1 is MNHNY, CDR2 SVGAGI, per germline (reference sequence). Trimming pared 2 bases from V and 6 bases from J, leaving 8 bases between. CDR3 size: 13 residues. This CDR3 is CASSYPGGQPQHF. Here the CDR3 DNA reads TGTGCCAGCAGTTACCCTGGGGGTCAGCCCCAGCATTTT.

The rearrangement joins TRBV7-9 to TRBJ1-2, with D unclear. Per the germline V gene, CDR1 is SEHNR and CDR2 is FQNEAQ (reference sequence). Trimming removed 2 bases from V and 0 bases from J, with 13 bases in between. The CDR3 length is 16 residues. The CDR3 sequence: CASSLYHGGTNYGYTF. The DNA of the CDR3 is TGTGCCAGCAGCTTATACCACGGCGGAACTAACTATGGCTACACCTTC.

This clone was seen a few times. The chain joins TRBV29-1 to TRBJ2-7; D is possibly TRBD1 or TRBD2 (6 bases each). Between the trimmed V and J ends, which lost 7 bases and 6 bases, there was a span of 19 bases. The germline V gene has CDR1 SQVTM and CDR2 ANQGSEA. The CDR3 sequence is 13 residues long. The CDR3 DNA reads TGCAGCGGACAACTGCCGGGGGCAGGCGAGCAGTACTTC. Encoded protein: CSGQLPGAGEQYF.

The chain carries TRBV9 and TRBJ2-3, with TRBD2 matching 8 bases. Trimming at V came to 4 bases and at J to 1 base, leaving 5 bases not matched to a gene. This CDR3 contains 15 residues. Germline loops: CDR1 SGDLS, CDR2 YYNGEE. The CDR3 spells CASSLSGSGTDTQYF. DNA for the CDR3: TGTGCCAGCAGCTTGAGCGGGAGCGGCACAGATACGCAGTATTTT.

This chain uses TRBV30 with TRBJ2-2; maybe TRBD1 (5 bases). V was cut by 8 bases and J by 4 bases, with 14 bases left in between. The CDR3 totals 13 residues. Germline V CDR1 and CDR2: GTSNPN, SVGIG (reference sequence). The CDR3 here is CARAEGVTGELFF. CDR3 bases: TGTGCCCGGGCTGAAGGGGTCACCGGGGAGCTGTTTTTT.

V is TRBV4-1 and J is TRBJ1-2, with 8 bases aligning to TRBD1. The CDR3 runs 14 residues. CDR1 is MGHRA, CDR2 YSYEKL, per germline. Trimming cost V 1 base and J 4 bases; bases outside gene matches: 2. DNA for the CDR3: TGCGCCAGCAGCCAAGTGGGGACAGGCTATGGCTACACCTTC. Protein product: CASSQVGTGYGYTF.

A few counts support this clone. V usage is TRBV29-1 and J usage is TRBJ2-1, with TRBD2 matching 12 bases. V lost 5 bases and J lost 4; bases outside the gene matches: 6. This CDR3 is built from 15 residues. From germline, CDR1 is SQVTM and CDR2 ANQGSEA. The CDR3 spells CSVSTSGSIYNEQFF. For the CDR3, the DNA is TGCAGCGTTTCGACTAGCGGGAGCATATACAATGAGCAGTTCTTC.

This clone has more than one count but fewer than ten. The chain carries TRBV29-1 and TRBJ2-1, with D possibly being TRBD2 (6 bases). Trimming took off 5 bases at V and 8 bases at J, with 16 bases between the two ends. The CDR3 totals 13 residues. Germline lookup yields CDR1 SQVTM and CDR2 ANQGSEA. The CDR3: CSVRVGGEDEQFF. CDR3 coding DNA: TGCAGCGTTAGGGTGGGGGGAGAGGATGAGCAGTTCTTC.

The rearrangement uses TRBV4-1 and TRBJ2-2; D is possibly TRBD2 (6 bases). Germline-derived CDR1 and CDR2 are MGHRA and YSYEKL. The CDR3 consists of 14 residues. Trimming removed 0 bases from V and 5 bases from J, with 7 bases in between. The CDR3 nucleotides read TGCGCCAGCAGCCAAGACGGGGGAACCGGGGAGCTGTTTTTT. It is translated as CASSQDGGTGELFF.

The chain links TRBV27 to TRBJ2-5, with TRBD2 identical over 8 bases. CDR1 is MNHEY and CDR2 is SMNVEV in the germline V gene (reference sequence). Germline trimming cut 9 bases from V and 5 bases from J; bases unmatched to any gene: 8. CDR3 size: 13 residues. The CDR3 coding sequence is TGTGCCAGTAGCGGGACCCCTTGGGAGACCCAGTACTTC. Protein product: CASSGTPWETQYF.